This entry lists 22 T cell receptor beta chains sequenced from one sample in a study of long-term antiretroviral therapy in people with HIV. Assay version v3.0 of immunoSEQ was used, and it was run at survey level. Data came from immunoSEQ multiplex PCR; TCRdb stores just in-frame clones and leaves some out. The sample records more than 35,000 clones, 90% to 95% being singletons. Sample: unsorted PBMCs, taken 3.7 years after starting antiretroviral therapy. Source of these receptors: a woman aged 45-59 years with HIV.

CDR3 in DNA: TGTGCCAGCAGACCCTCTAGCACAGATACGCAGTATTTT. This codes for CASRPSSTDTQYF. The chain is built from TRBV7-2 and TRBJ2-3; D unresolved. CDR3 length equals 13 residues. Germline CDR1 SGHTA, CDR2 FQGNSA. The V end was cut by 6 bases, the J end by 0 bases, with 7 bases between.

This clone was recorded once. The J gene is TRBJ2-3, the V gene TRBV2, with 10 bases aligning to TRBD2. The CDR3 sequence is 17 residues long. The germline V gene encodes CDR1 SNHLY and CDR2 FYNNEI. V lost 8 bases to trimming and J lost 5 bases; unmatched junction nucleotides: 16. The CDR3 reads CASLPKRLAGGGDTQYF. CDR3 sequence (DNA): TGTGCCAGCCTCCCCAAGCGACTAGCGGGTGGGGGAGATACGCAGTATTTT.

The V and J genes are TRBV30 and TRBJ1-1; TRBD1 might be the D (5 bases). The CDR3 runs to 12 residues. Germline values: CDR1 GTSNPN, CDR2 SVGIG (reference sequence). The ends were cut back, 8 bases at V and 0 bases at J, with 10 bases in the middle. DNA for the CDR3: TGTGCCGGAGACAGAATGAACACTGAAGCTTTCTTT. Amino acid sequence: CAGDRMNTEAFF.

This rearrangement joins TRBV21-1 to TRBJ2-2; the DNA was not used to check the table's D call, TRBD2. TRBV21-1 is termed a pseudogene. The CDR3 totals 15 residues. This CDR3 is CASSKVSSGRGELFF. Written as DNA, the CDR3 is TGTGCCAGCAGCAAAGTCTCTAGCGGGAGGGGGGAGCTGTTTTTT.

The chain links TRBV30 to TRBJ2-1; tentative D call: TRBD2 (6 bases). The germline V and J ends were trimmed by 0 bases and 4 bases, with 7 bases remaining between them. In germline, CDR1 is GTSNPN, CDR2 SVGIG (reference sequence). This CDR3 spans 13 amino acids. The CDR3 DNA reads TGTGCCTGGAGTGTCAGCGGGTACAATGAGCAGTTCTTC. This codes for CAWSVSGYNEQFF.

The chain employs TRBV19 and TRBJ2-5; TRBD1 matches at 8 bases. The junction had 7 bases not matched to a gene; V was cut back by 9 bases and J by 1 base. Germline CDR1 reads LNHDA; CDR2 reads SQIVND (reference sequence). CDR3 size: 14 residues. The CDR3 is CASQQTGGQETQYF. DNA for the CDR3: TGTGCCAGCCAACAAACAGGGGGCCAAGAGACCCAGTACTTC.

The chain carries TRBV7-3 and TRBJ2-5; the D gene is possibly TRBD1 (6 bases). Trimming shortened V by 2 bases and J by 5 bases, and 15 bases separated the two germline ends. The V gene's germline CDR1 is SGHTA and CDR2 FQGTGA. This CDR3 is 15 amino acids long. CDR3 sequence: CASSLGQGWVETQYF. The CDR3 DNA reads as TGTGCCAGCAGCTTAGGCCAGGGGTGGGTCGAGACCCAGTACTTC.

The chain's CDR3 is CAWSPDFSGNTIYF. The CDR3 DNA follows: TGTGCCTGGAGTCCGGACTTCTCTGGAAACACCATATATTTT. The chain couples TRBV30 to TRBJ1-3; D not resolved. CDR3 length equals 14 residues. Germline V gives CDR1 GTSNPN, CDR2 SVGIG (reference sequence). V dropped 2 bases and J dropped 0 bases, with 8 bases sitting between them.

The chain links TRBV9 to TRBJ2-2; D is possibly TRBD1 (5 bases). V shed 4 bases and J shed 2 bases, with 15 bases lying between them. This CDR3 is built from 16 residues. From germline, CDR1 is SGDLS and CDR2 YYNGEE. The CDR3 is CASSRVGAFNTGELFF. Written as DNA, the CDR3 is TGTGCCAGCAGCCGTGTAGGGGCCTTTAACACCGGGGAGCTGTTTTTT.

The chain is built from TRBV5-4 and TRBJ1-4, with 9 bases identical to TRBD1. This CDR3 comprises 19 residues. V lost 1 base to trimming and J lost 1 base; unmatched junction nucleotides: 11. Germline assignment: CDR1 SGHNT and CDR2 YYREEE (reference sequence). The CDR3 coding sequence is TGTGCCAGCAGCTTGTACGGGCAAAGGACAGGGGTAACTAATGAAAAACTGTTTTTT. It specifies CASSLYGQRTGVTNEKLFF. The complete variable domain, with remaining parts taken from reference TRBV5-4 and TRBJ1-4, reads ETGVTQSPTHLIKTRGQQVTLRCSSQSGHNTVSWYQQALGQGPQFIFQYYREEENGRGNFPPRFSGLQFPNYSSELNVNALELDDSALYLCASSLYGQRTGVTNEKLFFGSGTQLSVL.

The rearrangement uses TRBV19 and TRBJ1-5; 8 positions agree with TRBD1. With 0 bases clipped from V and 0 bases from J, the junction kept 4 bases outside the gene matches. The germline V gene has CDR1 LNHDA and CDR2 SQIVND (reference sequence). The CDR3 is 17 amino acids. The CDR3: CASSIDVTGDSNQPQHF. The CDR3, as DNA: TGTGCCAGTAGTATAGACGTGACAGGGGATAGCAATCAGCCCCAGCATTTT.

The chain links TRBV7-2 to TRBJ2-3; 10 nucleotides align to TRBD2. Germline assignment: CDR1 SGHTA and CDR2 FQGNSA. CDR3 length: 17 amino acids. V lost 5 bases and J lost 0; bases outside the gene matches: 8. CDR3: CASSPAGGFISTDTQYF. The CDR3 DNA is TGTGCCAGCAGCCCAGCGGGGGGGTTTATCAGCACAGATACGCAGTATTTT.

The chain is built from TRBV19 and TRBJ1-3, with 7 positions matching TRBD1. The germline gives CDR1 LNHDA, CDR2 SQIVND (reference sequence). The CDR3 contains 15 residues. Unmatched junction bases numbered 5, after V lost 6 bases and J lost 0 bases. This chain's CDR3 is CASSRQGDSGNTIYF. For the CDR3, the DNA is TGTGCCAGTAGCCGACAGGGCGACTCTGGAAACACCATATATTTT.

The chain employs TRBV5-4 and TRBJ1-4; D unclear. Trimming removed 2 bases from V and 4 bases from J, with 6 bases in between. CDR3 length: 13 amino acids. CDR1 and CDR2 (germline): SGHNT, YYREEE (reference sequence). CDR3 nucleotides: TGTGCCAGCAGCTTCGGCCTTAATGAAAAACTGTTTTTT. This gives the protein CASSFGLNEKLFF. Full variable domain (missing parts from reference TRBV5-4 and TRBJ1-4): ETGVTQSPTHLIKTRGQQVTLRCSSQSGHNTVSWYQQALGQGPQFIFQYYREEENGRGNFPPRFSGLQFPNYSSELNVNALELDDSALYLCASSFGLNEKLFFGSGTQLSVL.

This clone occurred once. This rearrangement joins TRBV9 to TRBJ2-2; 8 positions agree with TRBD2. The CDR3 totals 18 residues. V dropped 3 bases and J dropped 3; count of bases not matched to a gene: 13. Germline CDR1 is SGDLS and CDR2 is YYNGEE. The CDR3 protein is CASSGYGERGTHTGELFF. The DNA of the CDR3 is TGTGCCAGCAGCGGATACGGTGAGCGGGGGACCCACACCGGGGAGCTGTTTTTT.

The rearrangement links TRBV15 to TRBJ2-5; D call uncertain. Germline lookup yields CDR1 LNHNV and CDR2 YYDKDF (reference sequence). The CDR3 sequence is 13 residues long. Deletions cut 3 bases from V and 4 bases from J, with 9 bases between. CDR3 nucleotide sequence: TGTGCCACCAGCAGGGGGTTCCGAGAGACCCAGTACTTC. This translates into CATSRGFRETQYF.

This clone has a single count. The chain employs TRBV6-1 and TRBJ2-1, with D maybe TRBD2 (6 bases). Germline CDR1 reads MNHNS; CDR2 reads SASEGT. CDR3 size: 16 residues. V was cut by 0 bases and J by 8 bases, with 17 bases left in between. CDR3 protein: CASSEAGLSGYDEQFF. DNA of the CDR3: TGTGCCAGCAGTGAAGCCGGACTATCCGGATATGATGAGCAGTTCTTC.

This clone was seen only once. The chain carries TRBV5-1 and TRBJ1-2; the D gene is possibly TRBD1 (5 bases). Germline V gene data show CDR1 as SGHRS and CDR2 as YFSETQ. The CDR3 loop spans 12 amino acids. V lost 4 bases and J 8 bases, leaving 12 bases between the germline ends. CDR3 nucleotides: TGCGCCAGCAGCGGGACGGGGGGAGGCTACACCTTC. It specifies CASSGTGGGYTF.

The chain is built from TRBV4-3 and TRBJ2-7, with D possibly being TRBD1 (6 bases). CDR3 length: 15 residues. CDR1 is LGHNA and CDR2 is YSLEER in the germline V gene. V lost 0 bases and J 4 bases, leaving 13 bases between the germline ends. As DNA, the CDR3 is TGCGCCAGCAGCCAAGAAGCAGGGGCCTCGTACGAGCAGTACTTC. Its protein is CASSQEAGASYEQYF.

The V and J genes are TRBV6-8 and TRBJ2-3; D remains unclear. V dropped 9 bases and J dropped 4 bases, with 8 bases sitting between them. The CDR3 totals 11 residues. Germline V gives CDR1 MNHGY, CDR2 SAAAGT. CDR3 in amino acids: CASRFSDTQYF. The CDR3 bases are TGTGCCAGTCGGTTTTCAGATACGCAGTATTTT.

The table lists this clone with a count of one. The genes are TRBV5-1 and TRBJ2-3, with 11 bases matching TRBD2. This CDR3 contains 14 residues. After removal of 4 bases from V and 3 bases from J, the junction contained 1 base not matched to a gene. Germline loops: CDR1 SGHRS, CDR2 YFSETQ. DNA of the CDR3: TGCGCCAGCAGCCGGACTAGCGGGACAGATACGCAGTATTTT. This encodes CASSRTSGTDTQYF.

The chain links TRBV6-6 to TRBJ1-3; D unresolved. Trimming took 0 bases from V and 9 from J, leaving 9 bases between them. CDR1 MNHNY and CDR2 SVGAGI come from the germline V gene (reference sequence). The CDR3 has 13 residues. DNA of the CDR3: TGTGCCAGCAGTTACTCGGTAACGCTCACCATATATTTT. Translating gives CASSYSVTLTIYF.